A single sample gave rise to the 15 T cell receptor beta chains below, sequenced in a study of regulatory T cells in long-lasting Graves disease. The time point: persistent/refractory GD, antithyroid drugs over 5 years with positive TRAb. Extracted PBMC RNA gave rise to the TCR library. Construction of the TCR beta libraries employed iRepertoire HTBI primers in conjunction with Arm-PCR of CDR3 regions. TCRdb re-called the multiplex PCR reads with MiXCR, one entry per CDR3 protein. The data show about 430,000 distinct CDR3 sequences, around 20% seen once. This sample comprised peripheral blood mononuclear cells (PBMCs), obtained when the disease was refractory, from a patient treated with antithyroid drugs. The receptors come from a female donor with Graves disease.

Points on this clonotype: A much larger clonotype is one base distant, so this may be a read error. V gene TRBV3-1 combines with J gene TRBJ1-1; D call uncertain. Germline V gene lookup returns CDR1 LGHDT and CDR2 YNNKEL (reference sequence). The CDR3 covers 13 residues. The CDR3 nucleotides are TGTGCCAGCGGCCAAAGAAGGTCGCCTGAAGCTTTCTTT. Protein product: CASGQRRSPEAFF. Full variable domain (remainder filled in from reference TRBV3-1 and TRBJ1-1): DTAVSQTPKYLVTQMGNDKSIKCEQNLGHDTMYWYKQDSKKFLKIMFSYNNKELIINETVPNRFSPKSPDKAHLNLHINSLELGDSAVYFCASGQRRSPEAFFGQGTRLTVV.

The chain has TRBV3-1 and TRBJ2-3, with TRBD1 matching over 8 bases. The CDR3 is 14 residues long. The V gene's germline CDR1 is LGHDT and CDR2 YNNKEL (reference sequence). V gave up 7 bases and J gave up 1 base; unmatched junction bases: 4. CDR3 loop: CASTRTGRTDTQYF. The DNA for the CDR3 is TGTGCCAGCACCCGGACAGGGCGCACAGATACGCAGTATTTT.

This clonotype was seen more than once but under ten times. The V and J genes are TRBV19 and TRBJ2-2; TRBD1 aligns across 11 bases. Germline-derived CDR1 and CDR2 are LNHDA and SQIVND (reference sequence). This CDR3 has 14 amino acids. The junction had 5 bases not matched to a gene; V was cut back by 9 bases and J by 5 bases. The CDR3 region is CASRGQGETGELFF. The CDR3 bases are TGTGCCAGCCGGGGACAGGGGGAGACCGGGGAGCTGTTTTTT.

This clonotype was counted many times. The chain carries TRBV12-3 or TRBV12-4 and TRBJ1-5, with TRBD1 matching over 7 bases. The CDR3 is 15 amino acids. Trimming removed 6 bases from V and 4 bases from J; junction bases left unmatched: 9. CDR3 nucleotide sequence: TGTGCCAGCAGCAGACGACAGGGCTCAAATCAGCCCCAGCATTTT. This gives the protein CASSRRQGSNQPQHF.

Concerning this clonotype: The final CDR3 position lacks the conserved phenylalanine or tryptophan, pointing to a likely read error. The chain links TRBV3-1 to TRBJ1-1; D unclear. V was pared by 3 bases and J by 6 bases, with 8 bases between. This CDR3 has 12 residues. The germline V gene has CDR1 LGHDT and CDR2 YNNKEL (reference sequence). DNA for the CDR3: TGTGCCAGCAGCCAGGGCCAACCTGAAGCTTTCCTT. This gives the protein CASSQGQPEAFL.

This chain's CDR3 is CASSSTGSTYYEQYF. CDR3 DNA sequence: TGTGCCAGCAGCTCCACAGGGTCAACTTACTACGAGCAGTACTTC. The chain is built from TRBV7-9 and TRBJ2-7, with D possibly TRBD1 on 6 matching bases. CDR1 is SEHNR and CDR2 is FQNEAQ in the germline V gene (reference sequence). The CDR3 runs to 15 residues. V was pared by 4 bases and J by 3 bases, with 16 bases between.

This clonotype has just a few counts. The chain combines TRBV5-6 with TRBJ1-2; 10 nucleotides line up with TRBD1. This CDR3 region has 15 residues. Per the germline V gene, CDR1 is SGHDT and CDR2 is YYEEEE. J was trimmed by 9 bases and V by 4 bases; bases with no gene match: 12. The DNA of the CDR3 is TGTGCCAGCAGCCCTACGCGCGGACAGGGGGGGAGCTACACCTTC. Its protein is CASSPTRGQGGSYTF.

This clonotype was picked up a small number of times. The rearrangement links TRBV20-1 to TRBJ1-2; 9 nucleotides match TRBD1. CDR1 is DFQATT and CDR2 is SNEGSKA in the germline V gene (reference sequence). Losses at the gene ends were 1 base for V and 7 bases for J; bases not matched to a gene: 16. CDR3 length equals 17 residues. The CDR3 DNA reads as TGCAGTGCTAGAGCCTTGGATAACAGGGGGCACATTCTTGGCTACACCTTC. This translates into CSARALDNRGHILGYTF.

At least ten counts were recorded for this clonotype. This chain joins TRBV2 and TRBJ2-2; 10 bases align to TRBD2. Trimming removed 4 bases from V and 7 bases from J; junction bases left unmatched: 6. Germline lookup yields CDR1 SNHLY and CDR2 FYNNEI. The CDR3 loop spans 15 amino acids. CDR3 bases: TGTGCCAGCAGTGTGCTAGCGGGAGCATTCGGGGAGCTGTTTTTT. It specifies CASSVLAGAFGELFF. Filled out from reference TRBV2 and TRBJ2-2, the complete variable domain reads EPEVTQTPSHQVTQMGQEVILRCVPISNHLYFYWYRQILGQKVEFLVSFYNNEISEKSEIFDDQFSVERPDGSNFTLKIRSTKLEDSAMYFCASSVLAGAFGELFFGEGSRLTVL.

This chain uses TRBV27 with TRBJ2-7, with 8 bases fitting TRBD1. V lost 5 bases, J lost 6 bases, and 15 bases stayed unmatched. Germline V gene data show CDR1 as MNHEY and CDR2 as SMNVEV (reference sequence). The CDR3 spans 16 residues. CDR3 sequence reads: CASSPRPGQGTSEQYF. CDR3 bases: TGTGCCAGCAGTCCTAGACCAGGACAGGGCACCAGCGAGCAGTACTTC.

The chain carries TRBV12-5 and TRBJ2-1, with D perhaps being TRBD1 or TRBD2 (5 bases each). This CDR3 is 13 amino acids long. CDR1 is LGHNT and CDR2 is FRNRAP in the germline V gene. V shed 6 bases and J shed 8 bases, with 14 bases lying between them. DNA for the CDR3: TGTGCTAGTGGCTTGTGGGGGTCGGATGAGCAGTTCTTC. It specifies CASGLWGSDEQFF.

Only a few counts were recorded for this clonotype. For the CDR3, the DNA is TGCAGTGCTAGAGAGCGAGGGGGAACCCGAACAAATAATTCACCCCTCCACTTT. It translates to CSARERGGTRTNNSPLHF. The chain uses TRBV20-1 and TRBJ1-6; possibly TRBD1 for D (6 bases). CDR1 and CDR2 (germline): DFQATT, SNEGSKA (reference sequence). V was pared by 0 bases and J by 5 bases, with 20 bases between. The CDR3 sequence is 18 residues long.

The V call is TRBV28, the J call TRBJ2-1; the match to TRBD1 covers 9 bases. The trim removed 2 bases at V and 1 base at J, leaving 12 bases unmatched. The CDR3 loop spans 19 amino acids. The germline gives CDR1 MDHEN, CDR2 SYDVKM. CDR3 DNA sequence: TGTGCCAGCAGTTTAGCGACAGGGGGGGGACTACAATCCTACAATGAGCAGTTCTTC. As protein: CASSLATGGGLQSYNEQFF.

This clonotype was detected many times. The chain has TRBV12-3 or TRBV12-4 and TRBJ1-5; 7 bases are a match to TRBD1. CDR3 length: 14 amino acids. V dropped 2 bases and J dropped 6; count of bases not matched to a gene: 4. CDR3 sequence reads: CASSLIGGGQPQHF. CDR3 coding DNA: TGTGCCAGCAGTTTAATAGGGGGCGGTCAGCCCCAGCATTTT.

The CDR3 DNA is TGTGCCAGCAGCCAAGTGGGAGACGGCTATGAAGCTTTCTTT. This sequence encodes CASSQVGDGYEAFF. The genes are TRBV3-1 and TRBJ1-1; no clear D gene. The CDR3 is 14 residues long. Germline values: CDR1 LGHDT, CDR2 YNNKEL (reference sequence). The V and J ends lost 1 base and 7 bases respectively, with 13 bases between them.